A single sample is the source of the 6 T cell receptor beta chains below, sequenced in a study of OX40 agonist ivuxolimab in advanced cancers. The library was generated by the immunoSEQ multiplex PCR assay. Drawn from immuneACCESS, this table holds only the in-frame rearrangements with V and J called that TCRdb kept. Clones are partly lost; checked studies trace under half to an unresolved V gene and leave the rest unexplained. This sample comprises some 27,000 clones, just over 90% of them detected only once. 20% to 25% of the sample goes to the ten largest clones. Here the sequenced sample was CD4+ or CD8+ T cells sorted from blood, taken in a trial of the OX40 agonist ivuxolimab. The receptors derive from an adult with an advanced solid tumor such as melanoma, head and neck, liver or kidney cancer.

The chain recombines TRBV7-6 with TRBJ2-1; TRBD1 aligns across 9 bases. This CDR3 has 16 amino acids. The germline V gene encodes CDR1 SGHVS and CDR2 FNYEAQ. The ends lost 5 bases at V and 1 base at J; junction bases unmatched: 6. This CDR3 reads CASSTGTGISYNEQFF. CDR3 DNA sequence: TGTGCCAGCAGCACAGGGACAGGGATTTCCTACAATGAGCAGTTCTTC.

The chain recombines TRBV2 with TRBJ2-7; no clear D gene. The germline V gene has CDR1 SNHLY and CDR2 FYNNEI. Between the trimmed V and J ends, which lost 9 bases and 6 bases, there was a span of 15 bases. This CDR3 region has 12 residues. CDR3 sequence: CARKQLSFEQYF. CDR3 in DNA: TGTGCCAGGAAACAGTTGTCGTTCGAGCAGTACTTC.

The chain carries TRBV16 and TRBJ2-1; 11 bases are a match to TRBD2. Germline lookup yields CDR1 KGHSY and CDR2 FQNENV. The J segment lost 5 bases and the V segment lost 4 bases, leaving 7 bases of the junction unmatched. The CDR3 is 16 amino acids. The CDR3 is CASSLMVGLADNEQFF. The CDR3 nucleotides read TGTGCCAGCAGCCTGATGGTGGGACTAGCGGACAATGAGCAGTTCTTC.

The V and J genes are TRBV19 and TRBJ2-3; 8 bases map to TRBD2. This CDR3 contains 17 residues. CDR1 LNHDA and CDR2 SQIVND come from the germline V gene (reference sequence). J lost 0 bases, V lost 3 bases, and 8 bases had no gene match. The CDR3 sequence: CASSMDLAGFSTDTQYF. The CDR3 DNA reads as TGTGCCAGTAGTATGGATCTAGCGGGTTTTAGCACAGATACGCAGTATTTT.

V and J are TRBV4-1 and TRBJ2-7; tentative D call: TRBD1 (6 bases). CDR1 and CDR2 (germline): MGHRA, YSYEKL. Trimming stripped 4 bases from V and 9 bases from J, with 16 bases between. This CDR3 has 13 residues. The CDR3 nucleotides read TGCGCCAGCAGCCTGGGGGCTGGAGTTGCGCAGTACTTC. It translates to CASSLGAGVAQYF.

The rearrangement uses TRBV11-3 and TRBJ2-1; no definite D call. Germline V CDR1 and CDR2: SGHNT, YENEEA. This CDR3 region has 14 residues. The V gene lost 5 bases and the J gene lost 4 bases, with 12 bases spanning the gap. The CDR3 region has the DNA TGTGCCAGCAGCCGCCCGGGCTCTTACAATGAGCAGTTCTTC. This translates into CASSRPGSYNEQFF.